The 15 T cell receptor beta chains below come from one sample, sequenced in a study of T-cell reconstitution after alpha-beta-depleted transplantation in children. The library targeted TCRbeta and was prepared with unique molecular identifiers. TCRdb redid the calling of the PCR reads with MiXCR, one entry per CDR3 protein. The sample lists around 440,000 distinct CDR3 sequences; 15% to 20% were seen once. Sequenced here: PBMCs, mostly from graft donor cells, sampled 360 days after TCRalphabeta/CD19-depleted stem cell transplant. The source of these receptors is a boy less than two years old who had a stem cell transplant for Wiskott-Aldrich syndrome, so the T cells may come from the graft donor.

This clonotype was counted only a few times. The chain uses TRBV28 and TRBJ2-2; D may match TRBD1 or TRBD2 (5 bases each). The CDR3 is made up of 17 amino acids. The V end lost 3 bases, the J end lost 5 bases, and 19 bases lay between the germline ends. Per germline, CDR1 MDHEN and CDR2 SYDVKM. CDR3 protein: CASSFGVQGEWTGELFF. CDR3 DNA sequence: TGTGCCAGCAGTTTTGGAGTGCAGGGAGAGTGGACCGGGGAGCTGTTTTTT. The full variable domain, with the rest looked up from reference TRBV28 and TRBJ2-2, is DVKVTQSSRYLVKRTGEKVFLECVQDMDHENMFWYRQDPGLGLRLIYFSYDVKMKEKGDIPEGYSVSREKKERFSLILESASTNQTSMYLCASSFGVQGEWTGELFFGEGSRLTVL.

The chain employs TRBV2 and TRBJ2-7, with 10 bases identical to TRBD1. The CDR3 runs 15 residues. The J segment lost 3 bases and the V segment lost 2 bases, leaving 4 bases of the junction unmatched. In germline, CDR1 is SNHLY, CDR2 FYNNEI. The CDR3 DNA is TGTGCCAGCAGTGAACTTGGACAGGGGGTCTACGAGCAGTACTTC. Protein sequence: CASSELGQGVYEQYF.

This clonotype was observed a handful of times. The chain joins TRBV20-1 to TRBJ2-7; 9 positions agree with TRBD2. V trimming: 4 bases; J trimming: 5 bases; junction bases outside the gene matches: 15. The CDR3 has 16 amino acids. Germline CDR1 and CDR2: DFQATT and SNEGSKA (reference sequence). CDR3 DNA: TGCAGTGCTATCCCCAGTGGCGGGAGGGCCCACAACGAGCAGTACTTC. This translates into CSAIPSGGRAHNEQYF.

This clonotype was counted only a few times. The rearrangement links TRBV12-3 or TRBV12-4 to TRBJ2-2, with a weak D call TRBD1 (5 bases). The CDR3 runs to 14 residues. V was clipped by 6 bases and J by 1 base, with 9 bases between them. CDR3 loop: CASRSGWNTGELFF. In DNA form, the CDR3 reads TGTGCCAGCAGATCAGGGTGGAACACCGGGGAGCTGTTTTTT.

A few counts support this clonotype. The V call is TRBV5-1, the J call TRBJ2-3; 8 bases match TRBD1. The CDR3 consists of 15 residues. From germline, CDR1 is SGHRS and CDR2 YFSETQ. V trimming: 4 bases; J trimming: 1 base; junction bases outside the gene matches: 5. The CDR3 reads CASSPDRVGTDTQYF. CDR3 nucleotide sequence: TGCGCCAGCAGCCCGGACAGGGTAGGCACAGATACGCAGTATTTT.

This chain connects TRBV18 to TRBJ2-7, with 8 bases fitting TRBD1. This CDR3 spans 15 amino acids. Germline V lookup: CDR1 KGHSH, CDR2 LQKENI. V shed 3 bases and J 4 bases; nucleotides not matched to a gene: 8. The DNA of the CDR3 is TGTGCCAGCTCACCCGGACAGGGAAAGGCATACGAGCAGTACTTC. Its protein product is CASSPGQGKAYEQYF.

V usage is TRBV3-1 and J usage is TRBJ2-1; D gene unclear. Germline lookup yields CDR1 LGHDT and CDR2 YNNKEL (reference sequence). V lost 4 bases and J lost 1, with 11 bases in between. The CDR3 totals 15 residues. CDR3 sequence: CASSRNGASYNEQFF. CDR3 DNA: TGTGCCAGCAGCCGGAACGGAGCTTCCTACAATGAGCAGTTCTTC.

This clonotype was counted only a few times. One end of the junction fails to match germline, which may point to a read error. V and J are TRBV6-5 and TRBJ2-3; TRBD2 aligns across 7 bases. The CDR3 totals 18 residues. Germline V gene lookup returns CDR1 MNHEY and CDR2 SVGAGI. The CDR3 nucleotides are TGTGCCAGCAATTACGTGGCGGGAGTCCTTTTGGGGGCAGATACGCAGTATTTT. Amino acids: CASNYVAGVLLGADTQYF.

The chain employs TRBV5-1 and TRBJ2-5, with TRBD1 matching 7 bases. V lost 3 bases and J lost 1; bases outside the gene matches: 3. CDR3 length: 14 amino acids. Germline lookup yields CDR1 SGHRS and CDR2 YFSETQ. Here the CDR3 reads CASSSGTVQETQYF. As DNA, the CDR3 is TGCGCCAGCAGCTCTGGGACAGTCCAAGAGACCCAGTACTTC. Together with reference TRBV5-1 and TRBJ2-5, the CDR3 gives the full variable domain: KAGVTQTPRYLIKTRGQQVTLSCSPISGHRSVSWYQQTPGQGLQFLFEYFSETQRNKGNFPGRFSGRQFSNSRSEMNVSTLELGDSALYLCASSSGTVQETQYFGPGTRLLVL.

There are a few counts of this clonotype. V is TRBV10-1 and J is TRBJ2-2; 7 bases map to TRBD1. The CDR3 length is 12 residues. Per the germline V gene, CDR1 is WNHNN and CDR2 is SYGVQD (reference sequence). The V and J ends lost 6 bases and 7 bases, in that order; junction bases with no gene match: 2. For the CDR3, the DNA is TGCGCCAGCAGCGACAGGGTCGGGGAGCTGTTTTTT. Translation gives CASSDRVGELFF.

V gene TRBV5-1 combines with J gene TRBJ2-5; 9 bases align to TRBD1. CDR3 length: 14 residues. CDR1 is SGHRS, CDR2 YFSETQ, per germline. Trimming removed 4 bases from V and 4 bases from J; junction bases left unmatched: 5. CDR3 bases: TGCGCCAGCAGCCCGTACAGGGGGCTAGAGACCCAGTACTTC. Its translation is CASSPYRGLETQYF.

The chain joins TRBV5-1 to TRBJ2-5, with D possibly matching TRBD1 (6 bases). The CDR3 is 14 amino acids. Looked up from germline, CDR1 is SGHRS and CDR2 is YFSETQ. The V end lost 2 bases, the J end lost 2 bases, and 10 bases lay between the germline ends. CDR3 DNA sequence: TGCGCCAGCAGCTTCCGGACAGATCAAGAGACCCAGTACTTC. It encodes CASSFRTDQETQYF.

The chain is built from TRBV4-3 and TRBJ1-4, with a tentative D call TRBD1 (6 bases). Germline CDR1 reads LGHNA; CDR2 reads YSLEER. The V gene lost 1 base and the J gene lost 4 bases, with 10 bases spanning the gap. The CDR3 covers 15 residues. The CDR3, as DNA: TGCGCCAGCAGCCAAGGTCAGGGGCTTAATGAAAAACTGTTTTTT. As protein: CASSQGQGLNEKLFF.

This clonotype was counted between two and nine times. V and J are TRBV7-2 and TRBJ2-1; perhaps D is TRBD1 or TRBD2 (6 bases each). This CDR3 has 18 amino acids. The V end was cut by 5 bases, the J end by 2 bases, with 22 bases between. Germline values: CDR1 SGHTA, CDR2 FQGNSA. This chain's CDR3 is CASSLTEGGFRAYNEQFF. Written as DNA, the CDR3 is TGTGCCAGCAGCCTAACGGAGGGGGGTTTTCGAGCCTACAATGAGCAGTTCTTC.

The chain uses TRBV10-3 and TRBJ2-7; D perhaps matches TRBD2 (6 bases). CDR1 is ENHRY and CDR2 is SYGVKD in the germline V gene. The CDR3 spans 13 residues. Trimming removed 6 bases from V and 2 bases from J, with 11 bases in between. The DNA for the CDR3 is TGTGCCATCAGGGGACTGGAAGCCTACGAGCAGTACTTC. Translating it yields CAIRGLEAYEQYF.